Presented here are 30 T cell receptor beta chains from one specimen sequenced in a study of CD8+CD57+ T cells in acquired aplastic anemia. Sequencing was done on patients that had shown CD8+CD57+ cell expansion by flow cytometry. TCR beta VDJ and CDR3 profiling used genomic DNA as template. TCRdb ran MiXCR on the reads and lists one entry per CDR3 protein. The top ten hold roughly 50% of the sample, which has some 200,000 distinct CDR3 sequences, less than 75% seen once. The specimen sequenced was sorted CD4+, CD8+, or CD8+CD57+ T cells (not recorded which) from PBMCs. These receptor sequences come from a human donor with aplastic anemia.

This clonotype has at least ten counts. The chain combines TRBV24-1 with TRBJ2-1; possibly TRBD1 or TRBD2 for D (6 bases each). This CDR3 has 16 residues. In germline, CDR1 is KGHDR, CDR2 SFDVKD. Trimming cost V 8 bases and J 5 bases, with 21 bases left between them. Here the CDR3 reads CATMEGHTTPHNEQFF. The CDR3 bases are TGTGCCACCATGGAGGGACACACGACACCCCACAATGAGCAGTTCTTC.

The chain employs TRBV3-1 and TRBJ2-5; tentative D call: TRBD1 (6 bases). Germline V gene data show CDR1 as LGHDT and CDR2 as YNNKEL (reference sequence). This CDR3 has 13 residues. V was cut by 4 bases and J by 0 bases, with 6 bases left in between. The CDR3 loop is CASSRTDQETQYF. CDR3 bases: TGTGCCAGCAGCCGGACAGACCAAGAGACCCAGTACTTC.

The chain links TRBV12-3 or TRBV12-4 to TRBJ1-4; no clear D. V lost 4 bases to trimming and J lost 11 bases, with 14 bases between them. The CDR3 is made up of 13 amino acids. CDR3 in DNA: TGTGCCAGCAGTTATGTTGAGACGGAGAAACTGTTTTTT. It translates to CASSYVETEKLFF.

This chain uses TRBV7-9 with TRBJ2-3, with 9 bases fitting TRBD2. The junction had 7 bases not matched to a gene; V was cut back by 3 bases and J by 0 bases. The CDR3 is made up of 17 amino acids. Looked up from germline, CDR1 is SEHNR and CDR2 is FQNEAQ (reference sequence). The DNA of the CDR3 is TGTGCCAGCAGCTTGGGCCTAGCGGGGACTAGCACAGATACGCAGTATTTT. The encoded protein is CASSLGLAGTSTDTQYF.

This clonotype was detected many times. The genes are TRBV15 and TRBJ1-1; D is undetermined. This CDR3 comprises 15 residues. With 0 bases removed from V and 2 bases from J, the gap between germline ends came to 10 bases. Germline lookup yields CDR1 LNHNV and CDR2 YYDKDF (reference sequence). CDR3 loop: CATSRDNVHNTEAFF. The CDR3 nucleotides are TGTGCCACCAGCAGAGATAACGTGCATAACACTGAAGCTTTCTTT. Drawing the rest from reference TRBV15 and TRBJ1-1, the complete variable domain is DAMVIQNPRYQVTQFGKPVTLSCSQTLNHNVMYWYQQKSSQAPKLLFHYYDKDFNNEADTPDNFQSRRPNTSFCFLDIRSPGLGDTAMYLCATSRDNVHNTEAFFGQGTRLTVV.

At least ten counts were recorded for this clonotype. The V gene is TRBV7-2, the J gene TRBJ2-4, with D possibly being TRBD2 (6 bases). This CDR3 region has 16 residues. V was cut by 1 base and J by 3 bases, with 13 bases left in between. CDR1 and CDR2 from the germline V gene are SGHTA and FQGNSA. This chain's CDR3 is CASSLGRGWGKNIQYF. CDR3 sequence (DNA): TGTGCCAGCAGCTTAGGGAGGGGTTGGGGCAAAAACATTCAGTACTTC.

The J gene is TRBJ2-3, the V gene TRBV15; 8 bases agree with TRBD2. The CDR3 contains 15 residues. V lost 5 bases and J lost 5; bases outside the gene matches: 9. Per germline, CDR1 LNHNV and CDR2 YYDKDF (reference sequence). For the CDR3, the DNA is TGTGCCACCAGCCGATTAGCGGGATTCAGAGATACGCAGTATTTT. Its protein product is CATSRLAGFRDTQYF.

Comments on this clonotype: The junction differs from germline at one of its ends, possibly a read error. The V and J genes are TRBV2 and TRBJ1-5, with TRBD1 matching over 7 bases. This CDR3 is 12 amino acids long. CDR1 and CDR2 from the germline V gene are SNHLY and FYNNEI. The CDR3 here is CASRENRGPLDF. The CDR3 nucleotides are TGTGCCAGCAGGGAGAACAGGGGACCCTTGGATTTT.

For this clonotype: Germline and junction disagree at one end, which may indicate a read error. The chain combines TRBV7-8 with TRBJ2-1, with 9 bases aligning to TRBD2. Germline V gene sequence: CDR1 SGHVS, CDR2 FQNEAQ. The CDR3 spans 13 residues. DNA of the CDR3: TGTGCCAGCAGCCTGGGCGGGGGGGAGGAGCAGCTCTTC. Its translation is CASSLGGGEEQLF.

The genes are TRBV7-9 and TRBJ1-2; possible D gene TRBD1, 5 bases. There are 15 residues in the CDR3. Germline V CDR1 and CDR2: SEHNR, FQNEAQ (reference sequence). Trimming cost V 5 bases and J 0 bases, with 13 bases left between them. The DNA of the CDR3 is TGTGCCAGCAGCCCAACCGACAGCGCTAACTATGGCTACACCTTC. It codes for CASSPTDSANYGYTF.

V usage is TRBV5-4 and J usage is TRBJ2-7; 12 nucleotides line up with TRBD1. CDR1 and CDR2 (germline): SGHNT, YYREEE (reference sequence). J was trimmed by 6 bases and V by 4 bases; bases with no gene match: 5. The CDR3 contains 14 residues. The CDR3 DNA is TGTGCCAGCAGCGCCGGGACAGGGGGCCCCGAGCAGTACTTC. It codes for CASSAGTGGPEQYF.

V usage is TRBV5-4 and J usage is TRBJ2-5; TRBD2 aligns across 10 bases. The J call may be mistaken, given a closer DNA end match to TRBJ2-1. The CDR3 is 16 residues long. CDR1 SGHNT and CDR2 YYREEE come from the germline V gene (reference sequence). The CDR3 loop is CASSSMGLAGDNEQFF. CDR3 nucleotide sequence: TGTGCCAGCAGCTCTATGGGGCTAGCGGGGGATAATGAGCAGTTCTTC.

This clonotype was found once. The V gene is TRBV5-1, the J gene TRBJ2-1; 10 bases map to TRBD1. Germline CDR1 is SGHRS and CDR2 is YFSETQ. This CDR3 region has 15 residues. V dropped 5 bases and J dropped 3; count of bases not matched to a gene: 5. In DNA, the CDR3 is TGCGCCAGCAGGTCCGGACAGGGGGACTACAATGAGCAGTTCTTC. Protein: CASRSGQGDYNEQFF.

This clonotype was counted many times. The rearrangement uses TRBV5-6 and TRBJ1-5; possibly TRBD1 for D (5 bases). CDR3 size: 16 residues. Trimming shortened V by 0 bases and J by 3 bases, and 13 bases separated the two germline ends. Germline V lookup: CDR1 SGHDT, CDR2 YYEEEE. CDR3 region: CASSLVGGGTNQPQHF. The CDR3 DNA reads as TGTGCCAGCAGCTTGGTGGGGGGAGGAACCAATCAGCCCCAGCATTTT.

The rearrangement uses TRBV7-6 and TRBJ2-3; D is perhaps TRBD1 (6 bases). Trimming removed 4 bases from V and 2 bases from J, with 13 bases in between. This CDR3 has 15 amino acids. From germline, CDR1 is SGHVS and CDR2 FNYEAQ. The CDR3 DNA reads as TGTGCCAGCAGCTCGATAACAGGGACCACAGATACGCAGTATTTT. This sequence encodes CASSSITGTTDTQYF.

This clonotype has just a few counts. The rearrangement joins TRBV9 to TRBJ1-6; 10 bases match TRBD1. Unmatched junction bases numbered 13, after V lost 4 bases and J lost 9 bases. Per germline, CDR1 SGDLS and CDR2 YYNGEE. This CDR3 region has 17 residues. The chain's CDR3 is CASSQGGTGATFSPLHF. CDR3 nucleotide sequence: TGTGCCAGCAGCCAAGGGGGGACAGGGGCAACATTTTCACCCCTCCACTTT.

Only one count was recorded for this clonotype. One junction end does not reproduce the germline sequence, and a read error may be involved. The CDR3 region is CASSASGTGVEAFF. The CDR3 nucleotides are TGTGCCAGCAGTGCATCCGGGACAGGGGTTGAAGCTTTCTTT. The gene calls are TRBV10-1 and TRBJ1-1, with 10 positions matching TRBD1. The germline CDR1 and CDR2 sequences are WNHNN and SYGVQD (reference sequence). This CDR3 has 14 amino acids.

To note about this clonotype: A junction boundary mismatches the germline segment, possibly from a read error. This chain connects TRBV20-1 to TRBJ2-3; D is possibly TRBD1 (6 bases). The CDR3 totals 13 residues. Germline lookup yields CDR1 DFQATT and CDR2 SNEGSKA (reference sequence). In DNA form, the CDR3 reads TGCAGTGCTAGCCAGGGGAGTGGAGATACGCATTATTTT. Protein product: CSASQGSGDTHYF.

The rearrangement links TRBV20-1 to TRBJ2-7; D remains unclear. Germline V gives CDR1 DFQATT, CDR2 SNEGSKA (reference sequence). This CDR3 has 12 amino acids. V was pared by 3 bases and J by 0 bases, with 6 bases between. The CDR3 protein is CSARDDSYEQYF. The CDR3, as DNA: TGCAGTGCTAGGGACGACTCCTACGAGCAGTACTTC.

The chain employs TRBV5-1 and TRBJ2-5; a possible D gene is TRBD2 (5 bases). The CDR3 length is 13 residues. In germline, CDR1 is SGHRS, CDR2 YFSETQ. V was clipped by 6 bases and J by 1 base, with 10 bases between them. The CDR3 DNA reads as TGCGCCAGCATGGTGGCGGGCCAAGAGACCCAGTACTTC. Amino acids: CASMVAGQETQYF.

The chain is built from TRBV29-1 and TRBJ1-4; 7 bases align to TRBD1. The germline gives CDR1 SQVTM, CDR2 ANQGSEA. This CDR3 contains 14 residues. V was clipped by 7 bases and J by 3 bases; unmatched bases: 8. The CDR3 bases are TGCAGCGGCTCGCTGACAGGGTCTAATGAAAAACTGTTTTTT. Translating gives CSGSLTGSNEKLFF.

This chain joins TRBV5-1 and TRBJ1-1; tentatively, D is TRBD1 (6 bases). Germline CDR1 reads SGHRS; CDR2 reads YFSETQ. V lost 2 bases, J lost 4 bases, and 9 bases lay in between. The CDR3 loop spans 13 amino acids. CDR3 in amino acids: CASSLGGATEAFF. The CDR3 DNA is TGCGCCAGCAGCTTAGGGGGAGCCACTGAAGCTTTCTTT. Combining the CDR3 with reference TRBV5-1 and TRBJ1-1 gives the whole variable domain KAGVTQTPRYLIKTRGQQVTLSCSPISGHRSVSWYQQTPGQGLQFLFEYFSETQRNKGNFPGRFSGRQFSNSRSEMNVSTLELGDSALYLCASSLGGATEAFFGQGTRLTVV.

V usage is TRBV10-3 and J usage is TRBJ1-2, with D maybe TRBD1 (6 bases). Germline loops: CDR1 ENHRY, CDR2 SYGVKD. The CDR3 is 15 amino acids. Trimming pared 3 bases from V and 2 bases from J, leaving 13 bases between. The CDR3 loop is CAISDYPDRNYGYTF. CDR3 DNA: TGTGCCATCAGTGATTACCCGGACAGAAACTATGGCTACACCTTC.

The genes are TRBV27 and TRBJ2-7; D not resolved. This CDR3 contains 13 residues. Germline V lookup: CDR1 MNHEY, CDR2 SMNVEV (reference sequence). V was trimmed by 4 bases and J by 2 bases, leaving 9 bases between them. The CDR3 region has the DNA TGTGCCAGCAGTTATAAAAGGGCCTACGAGCAGTACTTC. Its protein is CASSYKRAYEQYF.

This clonotype was seen more than once but under ten times. This chain connects TRBV27 to TRBJ2-7, with D perhaps TRBD1 (6 bases). The germline V gene encodes CDR1 MNHEY and CDR2 SMNVEV (reference sequence). Deletions cut 5 bases from V and 0 bases from J, with 8 bases between. This CDR3 region has 13 residues. CDR3 region: CASSPGDSYEQYF. In DNA, the CDR3 is TGTGCCAGCAGTCCAGGGGACTCCTACGAGCAGTACTTC.

The chain is built from TRBV10-3 and TRBJ2-1; 7 bases match TRBD1. With 0 bases clipped from V and 4 bases from J, the junction kept 6 bases outside the gene matches. The CDR3 extends over 16 amino acids. Germline CDR1 ENHRY, CDR2 SYGVKD. CDR3 loop: CAISESSRGSYNEQFF. The CDR3, as DNA: TGTGCCATCAGTGAGTCGAGCAGGGGGAGTTACAATGAGCAGTTCTTC.

V usage is TRBV5-1 and J usage is TRBJ1-2, with unresolved D. The CDR3 contains 13 residues. Germline lookup yields CDR1 SGHRS and CDR2 YFSETQ. V lost 4 bases and J 4 bases, leaving 11 bases between the germline ends. The CDR3 DNA follows: TGCGCCAGCAGCCCCCCGTCGATCTATGGCTACACCTTC. This codes for CASSPPSIYGYTF.

The chain joins TRBV19 to TRBJ1-1, with a tentative D call TRBD1 (6 bases). Germline CDR1 is LNHDA and CDR2 is SQIVND (reference sequence). V was clipped by 5 bases and J by 5 bases, with 15 bases between them. This CDR3 comprises 14 residues. The CDR3 loop is CASSWDTRVTEAFF. The CDR3 DNA reads TGTGCCAGTAGTTGGGACACGCGTGTTACTGAAGCTTTCTTT.

This rearrangement joins TRBV20-1 to TRBJ2-7; possible D gene TRBD1, 7 bases. Per the germline V gene, CDR1 is DFQATT and CDR2 is SNEGSKA (reference sequence). This CDR3 comprises 13 residues. V dropped 1 base and J dropped 6 bases, with 13 bases sitting between them. In DNA, the CDR3 is TGCAGTGCTAGAGGTCCAGGGGGGAGCGAGCAGTACTTC. It is translated as CSARGPGGSEQYF.

The V call is TRBV7-9, the J call TRBJ2-7, with 7 bases lining up with TRBD1. Trimming at V came to 2 bases and at J to 3 bases, leaving 7 bases not matched to a gene. In germline, CDR1 is SEHNR, CDR2 FQNEAQ (reference sequence). The CDR3 is 15 amino acids. The CDR3, as DNA: TGTGCCAGCAGCTTAACACCGACAGGGCTCTACGAGCAGTACTTC. Its protein product is CASSLTPTGLYEQYF.